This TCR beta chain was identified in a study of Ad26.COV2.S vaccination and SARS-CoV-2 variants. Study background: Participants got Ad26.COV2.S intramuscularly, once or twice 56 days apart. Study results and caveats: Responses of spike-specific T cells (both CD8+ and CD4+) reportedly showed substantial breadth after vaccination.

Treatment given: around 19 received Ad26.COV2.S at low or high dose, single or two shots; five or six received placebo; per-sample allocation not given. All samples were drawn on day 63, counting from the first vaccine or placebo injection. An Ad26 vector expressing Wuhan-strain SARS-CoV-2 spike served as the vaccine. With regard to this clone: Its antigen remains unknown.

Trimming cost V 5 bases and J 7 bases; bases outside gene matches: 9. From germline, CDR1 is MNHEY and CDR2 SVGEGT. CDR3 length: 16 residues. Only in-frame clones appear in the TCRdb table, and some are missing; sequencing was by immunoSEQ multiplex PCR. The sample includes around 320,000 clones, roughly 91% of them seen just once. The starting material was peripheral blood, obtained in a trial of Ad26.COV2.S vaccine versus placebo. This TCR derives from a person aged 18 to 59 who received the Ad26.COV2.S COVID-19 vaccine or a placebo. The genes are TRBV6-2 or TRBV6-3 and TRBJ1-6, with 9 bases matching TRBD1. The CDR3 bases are TGTGCCAGCAGTCTCGTTGGGGACAGGGAGAATTCACCCCTCCACTTT. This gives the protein CASSLVGDRENSPLHF.